This TCR beta chain was recovered during a study of CD8 T cells in Susac syndrome. Study summary: Patients with Susac syndrome, at blood draw, were therapy-naive, on corticosteroids, or on intravenous immunoglobulin alone.

The authors negatively isolated CD8+ and CD4+ T cells and FACS-enriched TEMRA cells. Reverse transcription of about 0.45 to 1 ug RNA was performed with random hexamers. An immunoSEQ multiplex PCR generated amplified TCR beta CDR3 products spanning 54 Vbeta and 13 Jbeta. TCRdb used MiXCR to reprocess the immunoSEQ multiplex PCR reads, holding one entry per CDR3 protein. Seen here are approximately 80,000 distinct CDR3 sequences, roughly 95% observed once, and the top ten hold 0.4% to 0.55%. The CDR3 loop spans 16 amino acids. CDR1 and CDR2 (germline): SEHNR, FQNEAQ (reference sequence). V was pared by 5 bases and J by 0 bases, with 13 bases between.

The chain combines TRBV7-9 with TRBJ2-2, with D possibly being TRBD2 (5 bases). The specimen was CD8+ T cells from PBMCs. This clonotype was sampled from a human donor with Susac syndrome. DNA for the CDR3: TGTGCCAGCAGCCCCTCGGGAAGCGCGAACACCGGGGAGCTGTTTTTT. Its protein is CASSPSGSANTGELFF.